This T cell receptor beta chain was obtained from a study of T cell repertoires in cytomegalovirus infection (dated by TCRdb to about 2019). A note on the overall study: Donor HLA type was relevant to the analysis, as public TCR beta signatures indicated carriage of CMV infection together with the matching HLA type.

Instrument used: Illumina HiSeq 1500. TCRdb trimmed the raw reads at Q25, called clones with MiXCR and kept productive beta chains. Rows with a matching CDR3 protein are joined into one entry that keeps the most common DNA and genes. The sample table holds 7,000 to 8,000 distinct CDR3 sequences, of which around 54% were seen once. In total, the top ten clones hold over 60% of the sample. Overall study results and their limits: Carriers of CMV infection plus the relevant HLA type were discriminated by the cumulative frequency of public TCR beta family members in the study cohort and in an independent approximately 400-donor cohort. In the ex vivo response, HLA-C-restricted CMV-specific TCR beta clonotypes were dominant, and in two of eight donors the single most frequent clonotype came from this HLA-C-restricted group.

Comments on this clonotype: Its cognate antigen has yet to be identified. Sequence at one end of the junction differs from germline and may be a read error.

The CDR3 covers 15 residues, taking in both the cysteine and the phenylalanine. Of the read, only the CDR3 DNA is kept; its 45 bases are in frame from base 1. The sequence came from a human donor in good health (CMV status not recorded). Some clones in this sample may be carry-over from other donors' samples. The chain uses TRBV12-3 or TRBV12-4 and TRBJ1-1, and 8 junction bases match TRBD1. Sequences were obtained from PBMCs, sequenced either directly or after in vitro stimulation (not recorded which). The DNA is TGTTCCAGCAGCCCCCAGACAGGGGTTAACACGGAAGCTTTCTTT. The encoded protein is CSSSPQTGVNTEAFF.